This T cell receptor beta chain was captured by sequencing in a study of T cell responses to AZD1222 COVID-19 vaccine. Turning to the study itself: Recipients boosted at about 4 weeks or about 12 weeks are pooled.

Study results and limitations: Donors were chiefly white British, with a greater number of females, and clonal diversity was perhaps underestimated. Spike was spanned by vaccine-associated CD4 TCRs, with dominance at 160-218 and 743-854. Baseline serology detected seropositivity in only a handful of AZD1222 recipients.

Turning to this clone: Antigen unknown.

Libraries were prepared by immunoSEQ multiplex PCR; TCRdb keeps only in-frame clonotypes and omits some of them. This repertoire shows 100,000 or so clones, 80% to 95% found once; its top ten account for 1.5% to 2%. The germline V gene has CDR1 MNHEY and CDR2 SMNVEV (reference sequence). The V and J ends lost 3 bases and 0 bases, in that order; junction bases with no gene match: 5. This CDR3 has 15 residues. The sample consisted of peripheral blood, taken on day 0 of AZD1222 vaccination. This TCR came from an adult in good health. The chain has TRBV27 and TRBJ2-7; TRBD1 matches 7 bases. CDR3 protein: CASSFGQAYSYEQYF. The DNA of the CDR3 is TGTGCCAGCAGTTTCGGACAGGCTTACTCCTACGAGCAGTACTTC.